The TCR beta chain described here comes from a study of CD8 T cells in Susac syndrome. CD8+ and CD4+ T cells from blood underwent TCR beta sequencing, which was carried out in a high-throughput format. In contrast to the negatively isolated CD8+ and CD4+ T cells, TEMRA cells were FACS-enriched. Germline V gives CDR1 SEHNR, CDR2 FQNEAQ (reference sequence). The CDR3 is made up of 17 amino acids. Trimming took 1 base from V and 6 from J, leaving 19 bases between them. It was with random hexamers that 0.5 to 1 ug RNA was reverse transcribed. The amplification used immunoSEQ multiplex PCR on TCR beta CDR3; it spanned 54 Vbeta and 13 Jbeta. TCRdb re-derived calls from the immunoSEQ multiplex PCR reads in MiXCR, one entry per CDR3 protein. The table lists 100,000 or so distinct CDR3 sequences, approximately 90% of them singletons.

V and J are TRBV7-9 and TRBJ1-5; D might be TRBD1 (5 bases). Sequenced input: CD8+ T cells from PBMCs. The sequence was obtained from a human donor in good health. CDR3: CASSLGRQGPYSQPQHF. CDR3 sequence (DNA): TGTGCCAGCAGCTTAGGGCGGCAGGGACCTTACAGTCAGCCCCAGCATTTT.